Listed here are 24 T cell receptor beta chains from one sample, sequenced in a study of human T cells and chemical hapten exposure. This sample's time point: patch test 1, 2 weeks after DPC sensitization. Treatment of the sample: therapeutic diphenylcyclopropenone sensitization with weekly scalp DPC. TCRdb re-derived calls from the RACE reads in MiXCR, one entry per CDR3 protein. The profile covers nearly 350,000 distinct CDR3 sequences, with roughly 6.9% appearing a single time and roughly 8% taken by the ten largest. The sample here was whole blood, taken in connection with sensitization to the hapten diphenylcyclopropenone (DPC). The source is a woman aged 18-29 years with alopecia areata. Some clones in this sample may be carry-over from other donors' samples.

This clonotype was observed a handful of times. The chain is built from TRBV7-2 and TRBJ2-3; 10 bases line up with TRBD1. The CDR3 has 14 amino acids. Per the germline V gene, CDR1 is SGHTA and CDR2 is FQGNSA. Germline trimming cut 6 bases from V and 4 bases from J; bases unmatched to any gene: 4. CDR3 protein: CASSWDRGADTQYF. DNA of the CDR3: TGTGCCAGCAGTTGGGACAGGGGCGCAGATACGCAGTATTTT.

The chain joins TRBV4-3 to TRBJ2-7; 9 positions agree with TRBD1. The length of the CDR3 is 15 residues. Germline V gene data show CDR1 as LGHNA and CDR2 as YSLEER. Trimming cost V 1 base and J 4 bases; bases outside gene matches: 5. The CDR3 DNA is TGCGCCAGCAGCCAAGTCGGACAGGGGACTTACGAGCAGTACTTC. Encoded protein: CASSQVGQGTYEQYF.

In its sample, this clonotype was seen many times. The genes are TRBV12-5 and TRBJ1-5; D remains unclear. Trimming removed 0 bases from V and 2 bases from J, with 11 bases in between. The CDR3 sequence is 16 residues long. Germline V gives CDR1 LGHNT, CDR2 FRNRAP. The CDR3 is CASGLVLGTGNQPQHF. In DNA form, the CDR3 reads TGTGCTAGTGGTTTGGTACTGGGTACGGGCAATCAGCCCCAGCATTTT.

The genes are TRBV7-9 and TRBJ2-1, with TRBD2 matching 11 bases. The CDR3 sequence is 13 residues long. Germline CDR1 and CDR2: SEHNR and FQNEAQ (reference sequence). The trim removed 4 bases at V and 15 bases at J, leaving 8 bases unmatched. In nucleotides, the CDR3 is TGTGCCAGCAGCTACGGTAGCGGGGGGGCCTGGTTCTTC. This codes for CASSYGSGGAWFF.

This clonotype was counted many times. The chain joins TRBV20-1 to TRBJ2-5; 9 bases align to TRBD2. Trimming took 6 bases from V and 5 from J; bases not matched to a gene: 7. The CDR3 is 13 residues long. CDR1 and CDR2 (germline): DFQATT, SNEGSKA (reference sequence). CDR3 DNA sequence: TGCAGTGCCACCGGGACTAGCAGGGAGACCCAGTACTTC. It specifies CSATGTSRETQYF.

This chain connects TRBV27 to TRBJ1-5; 7 bases agree with TRBD1. J was trimmed by 2 bases and V by 8 bases; bases with no gene match: 12. Germline V gives CDR1 MNHEY, CDR2 SMNVEV (reference sequence). This CDR3 comprises 16 residues. This CDR3 reads CASAPTGTVGNQPQHF. CDR3 nucleotides: TGTGCCAGCGCTCCGACAGGGACGGTTGGCAATCAGCCCCAGCATTTT.

This sequence joins TRBV29-1 and TRBJ2-2; unclear D gene. There are 12 residues in the CDR3. Trimming left V 6 bases short and J 5 bases short, with 10 bases between. Looked up from germline, CDR1 is SQVTM and CDR2 is ANQGSEA. CDR3: CSVLLGTGELFF. The DNA of the CDR3 is TGCAGCGTCCTCCTAGGAACCGGGGAGCTGTTTTTT.

The chain employs TRBV6-5 and TRBJ1-4; 9 bases are shared with TRBD1. With 3 bases clipped from V and 7 bases from J, the junction kept 6 bases outside the gene matches. CDR3 size: 15 residues. Germline V gives CDR1 MNHEY, CDR2 SVGAGI. CDR3 bases: TGTGCCAGCAGTTATTCCGGGACAGGGATTGAAAAACTGTTTTTT. It codes for CASSYSGTGIEKLFF.

In its sample, this clonotype was seen a few times. This chain connects TRBV12-3 or TRBV12-4 to TRBJ2-2, with a weak D call TRBD2 (5 bases). Trimming cost V 4 bases and J 0 bases, with 9 bases left between them. The CDR3 has 15 amino acids. The CDR3 sequence is CASSSGVANTGELFF. The CDR3 DNA follows: TGTGCCAGCAGTTCCGGGGTCGCGAACACCGGGGAGCTGTTTTTT.

This clonotype was picked up many times. The chain carries TRBV5-5 and TRBJ2-7; TRBD1 agrees at 7 bases. J was trimmed by 2 bases and V by 4 bases; bases with no gene match: 9. In germline, CDR1 is SGHKS, CDR2 YYEKEE (reference sequence). The CDR3 contains 15 residues. The DNA for the CDR3 is TGTGCCAGCAGCCGATCCGGGACAGCCGCCTACGAGCAGTACTTC. It yields the protein CASSRSGTAAYEQYF.

The chain is built from TRBV10-3 and TRBJ2-7, with D possibly being TRBD1 (6 bases). The CDR3 contains 13 residues. CDR1 is ENHRY, CDR2 SYGVKD, per germline. Trimming left V 5 bases short and J 0 bases short, with 8 bases between. The CDR3 nucleotides read TGTGCCATCAGTAGACAGGACTCCTACGAGCAGTACTTC. It is translated as CAISRQDSYEQYF.

This clonotype has more than one count but fewer than ten. This chain connects TRBV27 to TRBJ2-4; 11 nucleotides agree with TRBD1. The V gene's germline CDR1 is MNHEY and CDR2 SMNVEV (reference sequence). V lost 4 bases to trimming and J lost 3 bases; unmatched junction nucleotides: 5. CDR3 size: 16 residues. This CDR3 is CASSSGQGAGKNIQYF. For the CDR3, the DNA is TGTGCCAGCAGTTCCGGACAGGGGGCTGGCAAAAACATTCAGTACTTC.

The chain is built from TRBV25-1 and TRBJ2-6; no reliable D call. The V and J ends lost 1 base and 4 bases respectively, with 11 bases between them. Germline lookup yields CDR1 MGHDK and CDR2 SYGVNS. CDR3 length equals 16 residues. The CDR3 region has the DNA TGTGCCAGCAGTGAATTTGGGATAGACGGGGCCAACGTCCTGACTTTC. Translation gives CASSEFGIDGANVLTF.

The V call is TRBV2, the J call TRBJ2-2, with D possibly matching TRBD2 (5 bases). With 6 bases removed from V and 6 bases from J, the gap between germline ends came to 14 bases. The CDR3 covers 14 residues. Looked up from germline, CDR1 is SNHLY and CDR2 is FYNNEI. The DNA of the CDR3 is TGTGCCAGCAGGGACCATACCGGGGCCGGGGAGCTGTTTTTT. Translation: CASRDHTGAGELFF.

This clonotype came up many times. The chain is built from TRBV14 and TRBJ1-2; weak D call: TRBD1 (5 bases). Trimming removed 4 bases from V and 3 bases from J, with 18 bases in between. The germline CDR1 and CDR2 sequences are SGHDN and FVKESK. The CDR3 is 16 residues long. The CDR3 region is CASSPRGVGKDYGYTF. The DNA of the CDR3 is TGTGCCAGCAGCCCCCGAGGGGTCGGCAAGGACTATGGCTACACCTTC.

This chain uses TRBV5-6 with TRBJ1-5; D gene uncertain. Germline CDR1 and CDR2: SGHDT and YYEEEE. V was shortened by 2 bases and J by 3 bases, with 9 bases between the two germline ends. The CDR3 spans 14 residues. The CDR3 loop is CASSFGLNNQPQHF. In DNA form, the CDR3 reads TGTGCCAGCAGCTTCGGACTGAACAATCAGCCCCAGCATTTT.

This clonotype was recorded many times. The gene calls are TRBV5-1 and TRBJ2-1, with D maybe TRBD2 (6 bases). Germline V CDR1 and CDR2: SGHRS, YFSETQ. V was cut by 0 bases and J by 5 bases, with 12 bases left in between. The CDR3 has 15 amino acids. CDR3 nucleotide sequence: TGCGCCAGCAGCTTGGTCGTGGGGGGAGACAATGAGCAGTTCTTC. This translates into CASSLVVGGDNEQFF.

This clonotype was counted only a few times. The chain couples TRBV20-1 to TRBJ1-1; the D gene is possibly TRBD1 (5 bases). Between the trimmed V and J ends, which lost 3 bases and 0 bases, there was a span of 8 bases. The CDR3 contains 13 residues. Germline assignment: CDR1 DFQATT and CDR2 SNEGSKA (reference sequence). The CDR3 DNA is TGCAGTGCTAGGTCACAGGTGAACACTGAAGCTTTCTTT. Translating gives CSARSQVNTEAFF.

This clonotype was found a few times. This chain links TRBV14 with TRBJ1-2; no definite D call. The CDR3 length is 13 residues. CDR1 and CDR2 from the germline V gene are SGHDN and FVKESK. Trimming left V 1 base short and J 4 bases short, with 7 bases between. CDR3 coding DNA: TGTGCCAGCAGCCAAGTCCCTGCCTATGGCTACACCTTC. This sequence encodes CASSQVPAYGYTF.

There are many counts of this clonotype. This CDR3 reads CASSLVLPEQYF. The CDR3 coding sequence is TGTGCCAGCAGCTTAGTGTTACCCGAGCAGTACTTC. This chain uses TRBV7-2 with TRBJ2-7; D not certain. Germline loops: CDR1 SGHTA, CDR2 FQGNSA. CDR3 length: 12 amino acids. Trimming cost V 1 base and J 6 bases, with 7 bases left between them.

This clonotype has at least ten counts. The chain joins TRBV13 to TRBJ2-4, with D unclear. The ends were cut back, 5 bases at V and 8 bases at J, with 10 bases in the middle. Germline-derived CDR1 and CDR2 are PRHDT and FYEKMQ (reference sequence). The CDR3 totals 12 residues. This CDR3 is CASSQQVHIQYF. As DNA, the CDR3 is TGTGCCAGCAGCCAGCAGGTACACATTCAGTACTTC.

This clonotype came up a few times. The chain uses TRBV12-3 or TRBV12-4 and TRBJ2-1; 7 bases map to TRBD2. The CDR3 totals 11 residues. The V gene end was trimmed by 5 bases and the J gene end by 8 bases; junction bases not matched to a gene: 0. The CDR3 nucleotides read TGTGCCAGCAGTGCGGGGGATGAGCAGTTCTTC. Protein product: CASSAGDEQFF.

V is TRBV12-3 or TRBV12-4 and J is TRBJ1-4; 8 bases agree with TRBD1. The trim removed 5 bases at V and 6 bases at J, leaving 8 bases unmatched. This CDR3 has 15 residues. This CDR3 is CASSLQGAWYEKLFF. The CDR3 DNA is TGTGCCAGCAGTCTTCAGGGGGCATGGTATGAAAAACTGTTTTTT.

This clonotype turned up a few times. This chain uses TRBV6-1 with TRBJ1-2, with TRBD1 matching over 7 bases. Germline V gene lookup returns CDR1 MNHNS and CDR2 SASEGT. V shed 8 bases and J 1 base; nucleotides not matched to a gene: 4. CDR3 length: 13 amino acids. The CDR3 nucleotides read TGTGCCAGCGGCTACAGGGGTAACTATGGCTACACCTTC. This translates into CASGYRGNYGYTF.